The rows below give T cell receptor beta chains drawn from one sample of a study of blood T cells in healthy people across ages. TCRdb ran MiXCR on the 5' RACE reads and lists one entry per CDR3 protein. The table has about 1.5 million distinct CDR3 sequences, approximately 42% seen once. Source material: blood. The source of these receptors is a woman aged 18-35 years in good health. CDR3s leave out the opening cysteine and the closing phenylalanine or tryptophan. Fields, in order: V gene, J gene, CDR3 protein.

>TRBV30|TRBJ1-3
AWSVKGGNTIY
>TRBV29-1|TRBJ2-1
SVGNNEQF
>TRBV4-2|TRBJ2-7
ASSQEGTRLAGNEQY
>TRBV7-9|TRBJ2-7
ASTWGNYEQY
>TRBV7-9|TRBJ2-3
ASYDRYTDTQY
>TRBV3-1|TRBJ1-2
ASSLLDTTYGYT
>TRBV3-1|TRBJ2-5
ASRDVETQY
>TRBV27|TRBJ2-3
ASSSGDSGTTDTQY
>TRBV12-3/TRBV12-4|TRBJ1-1
ASSQERREAF
>TRBV7-9|TRBJ2-1
ASSRIAGAREEQF
>TRBV3-1|TRBJ1-5
ASSQGFGAGNQPQH
>TRBV20-1|TRBJ2-1
SGRTSSYNEQF
>TRBV29-1|TRBJ2-1
SVGGGNEQF
>TRBV27|TRBJ2-7
ASSLFGGRFYEQY
>TRBV7-2|TRBJ2-5
ASSPYGTRNEQY
>TRBV29-1|TRBJ1-5
SVELDRSRH
>TRBV29-1|TRBJ2-1
SVQYNEQF
>TRBV12-3/TRBV12-4|TRBJ2-2
ASSEGDRGKDTGELF
>TRBV6-1|TRBJ2-3
ASSEALHVADTQY
>TRBV6-1|TRBJ2-7
ASSDSMRSYEQY
>TRBV6-2/TRBV6-3|.
ASSYSIEGTEQY
>TRBV21-1|TRBJ2-7
ASSNVMGTGGDYEQY
>TRBV29-1|TRBJ2-7
SVEGQGRPYEQY
>TRBV2|.
ASSDRASGAYEQY